This entry features one T cell receptor beta chain sequence. V lost 5 bases to trimming and J lost 4 bases, with 24 bases between them. There are 19 residues in the CDR3. Germline V lookup: CDR1 SEHNR, CDR2 FQNEAQ (reference sequence). The sample comes from a study of blood T cell repertoires in COVID-19. Background on the study: PBMCs, B-cell-depleted T cells, or T cells provided the cDNA or gDNA that made up the material.

The authors' processing: Amplification of reference gene primers provided the estimated nucleated cell counts. The data were produced by immunoSEQ multiplex PCR, yet TCRdb's version contains in-frame clones alone and is incomplete. D and trimming were read from the DNA, whereas the V and J calls and clone size are those reported in that table. This sample has over 90,000 clones, with approximately 84% found just once. The TCR was taken from a human donor in a cohort sampled during active COVID-19. The chain employs TRBV7-9 and TRBJ2-6; D is uncertain. Sequenced input: peripheral blood. CDR3 region: CASSPTGFSTSRGANVLTF. As DNA, the CDR3 is TGTGCCAGCAGCCCTACTGGGTTTAGCACTTCTCGGGGGGCCAACGTCCTGACTTTC.